The TCR beta chain under discussion was sequenced for a study of graft-versus-host responses after intestinal transplantation. For the study at large: Recipients were all induced with anti-thymocyte globulin, then given tacrolimus and steroids for around three years. Broader study findings: Some GvH clones appeared in ileal mucosa or blood before recipient bone marrow. Subjects displaying graft-donor T cell macrochimerism possessed elevated graft-versus-host to host-versus-graft clonal ratios inside allografts. Early post-transplant declines in HvG were associated with peak levels of circulating GvH clones.

Of note for this clone: Its antigen is still unknown.

Assay: immunoSEQ multiplex PCR; the TCRdb copy retains only in-frame clones and omits some. The data hold 140,000 or so clones, with 80% to 95% observed a single time. The CDR3 totals 16 residues. The V and J ends lost 7 bases and 4 bases respectively, with 22 bases between them. Looked up from germline, CDR1 is SGHTA and CDR2 is FQGNSA. This chain connects TRBV7-2 to TRBJ1-2, with D perhaps TRBD1 (5 bases). This sample comprised unstimulated CD4+ T cells sorted from spleen or lymph node cells, obtained before intestinal transplant. This TCR was sampled from a human donor who received an intestinal transplant. In DNA, the CDR3 is TGTGCCAGCACCAGGGCGCAGCTAAGGAGCACCTATGGCTACACCTTC. As protein: CASTRAQLRSTYGYTF.